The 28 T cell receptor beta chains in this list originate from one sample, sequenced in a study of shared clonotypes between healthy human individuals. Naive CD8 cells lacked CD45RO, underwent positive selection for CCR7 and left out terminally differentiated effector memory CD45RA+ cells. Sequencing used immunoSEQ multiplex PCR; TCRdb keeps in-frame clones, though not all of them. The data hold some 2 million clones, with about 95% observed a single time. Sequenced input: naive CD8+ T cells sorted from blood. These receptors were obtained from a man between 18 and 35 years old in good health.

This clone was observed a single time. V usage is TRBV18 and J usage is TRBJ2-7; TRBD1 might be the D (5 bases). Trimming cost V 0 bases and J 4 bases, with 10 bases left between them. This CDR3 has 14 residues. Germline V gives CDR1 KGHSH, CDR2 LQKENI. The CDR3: CASSPPTVQYEQYF. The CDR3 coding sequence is TGTGCCAGCTCACCACCGACAGTGCAATACGAGCAGTACTTC.

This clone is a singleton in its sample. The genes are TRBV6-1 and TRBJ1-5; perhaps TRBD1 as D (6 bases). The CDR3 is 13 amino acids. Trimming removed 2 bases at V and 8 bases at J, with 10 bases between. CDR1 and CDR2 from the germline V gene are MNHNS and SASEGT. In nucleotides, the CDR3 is TGTGCCAGCAGTGAACACAGGGAGAAGCCCCAGCATTTT. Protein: CASSEHREKPQHF.

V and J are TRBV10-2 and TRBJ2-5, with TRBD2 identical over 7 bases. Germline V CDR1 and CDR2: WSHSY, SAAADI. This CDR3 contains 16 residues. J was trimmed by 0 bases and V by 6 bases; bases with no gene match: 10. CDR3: CASSIGLGTYQETQYF. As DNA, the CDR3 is TGCGCCAGCAGCATCGGACTAGGGACGTACCAAGAGACCCAGTACTTC.

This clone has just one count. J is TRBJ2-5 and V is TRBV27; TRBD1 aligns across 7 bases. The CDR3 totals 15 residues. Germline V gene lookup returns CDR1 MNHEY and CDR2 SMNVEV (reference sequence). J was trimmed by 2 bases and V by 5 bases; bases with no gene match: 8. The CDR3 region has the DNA TGTGCCAGCAGTCCATCGACAGGGCAGCAAGAGACCCAGTACTTC. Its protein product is CASSPSTGQQETQYF.

CDR3 sequence: CASAGVHTYNEQFF. In nucleotides, the CDR3 is TGTGCCAGCGCAGGAGTCCACACCTACAATGAGCAGTTCTTC. V usage is TRBV7-9 and J usage is TRBJ2-1, with D unresolved. V was cut by 8 bases and J by 2 bases, with 13 bases left in between. The CDR3 totals 14 residues. The germline CDR1 and CDR2 sequences are SEHNR and FQNEAQ (reference sequence).

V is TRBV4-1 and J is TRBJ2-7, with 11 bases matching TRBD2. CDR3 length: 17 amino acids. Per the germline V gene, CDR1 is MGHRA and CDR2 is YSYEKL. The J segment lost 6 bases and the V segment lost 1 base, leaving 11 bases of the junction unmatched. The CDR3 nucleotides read TGCGCCAGCAGCCAAGGGCTTATGGGACTAGCGGCCATCGAGCAGTACTTC. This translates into CASSQGLMGLAAIEQYF.

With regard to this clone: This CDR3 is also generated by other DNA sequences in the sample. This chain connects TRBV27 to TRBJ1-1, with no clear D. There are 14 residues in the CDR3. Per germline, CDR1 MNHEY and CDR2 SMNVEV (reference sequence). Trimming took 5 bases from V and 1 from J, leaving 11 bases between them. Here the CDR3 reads CASSLVGGNTEAFF. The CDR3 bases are TGTGCCAGCAGTCTCGTAGGAGGGAACACTGAAGCTTTCTTT.

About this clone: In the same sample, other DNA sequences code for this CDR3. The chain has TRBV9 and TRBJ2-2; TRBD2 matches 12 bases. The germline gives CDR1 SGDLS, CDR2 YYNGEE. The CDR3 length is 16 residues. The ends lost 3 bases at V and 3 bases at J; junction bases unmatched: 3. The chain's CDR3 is CASSDRLAGDTGELFF. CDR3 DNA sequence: TGTGCCAGCAGCGACCGACTAGCGGGAGACACCGGGGAGCTGTTTTTT. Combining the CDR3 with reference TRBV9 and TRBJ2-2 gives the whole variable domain DSGVTQTPKHLITATGQRVTLRCSPRSGDLSVYWYQQSLDQGLQFLIQYYNGEERAKGNILERFSAQQFPDLHSELNLSSLELGDSALYFCASSDRLAGDTGELFFGEGSRLTVL.

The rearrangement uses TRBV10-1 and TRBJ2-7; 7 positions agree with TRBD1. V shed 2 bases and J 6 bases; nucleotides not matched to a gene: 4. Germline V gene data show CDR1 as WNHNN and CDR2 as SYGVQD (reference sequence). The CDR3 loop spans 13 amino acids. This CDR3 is CASSEGTVAEQYF. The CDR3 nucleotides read TGCGCCAGCAGTGAGGGGACAGTAGCCGAGCAGTACTTC.

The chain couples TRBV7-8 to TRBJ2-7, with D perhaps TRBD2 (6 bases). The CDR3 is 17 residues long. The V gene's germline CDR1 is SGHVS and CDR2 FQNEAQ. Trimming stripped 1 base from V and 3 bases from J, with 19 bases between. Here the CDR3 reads CASSLGRGQPTNYEQYF. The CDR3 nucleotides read TGTGCCAGCAGCTTAGGGCGGGGCCAGCCGACGAACTACGAGCAGTACTTC.

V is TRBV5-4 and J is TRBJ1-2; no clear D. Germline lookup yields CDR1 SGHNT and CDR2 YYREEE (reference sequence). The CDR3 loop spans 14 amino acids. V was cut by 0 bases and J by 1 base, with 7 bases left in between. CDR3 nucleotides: TGTGCCAGCAGCTTGGTGGAAGTTAACTATGGCTACACCTTC. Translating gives CASSLVEVNYGYTF. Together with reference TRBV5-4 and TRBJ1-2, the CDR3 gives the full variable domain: ETGVTQSPTHLIKTRGQQVTLRCSSQSGHNTVSWYQQALGQGPQFIFQYYREEENGRGNFPPRFSGLQFPNYSSELNVNALELDDSALYLCASSLVEVNYGYTFGSGTRLTVV.

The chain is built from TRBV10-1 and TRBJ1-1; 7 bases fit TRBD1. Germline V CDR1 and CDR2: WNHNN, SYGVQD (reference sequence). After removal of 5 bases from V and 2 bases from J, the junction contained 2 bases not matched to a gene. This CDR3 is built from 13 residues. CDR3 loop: CASSRQGNTEAFF. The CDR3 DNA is TGCGCCAGCAGTCGACAGGGAAACACTGAAGCTTTCTTT.

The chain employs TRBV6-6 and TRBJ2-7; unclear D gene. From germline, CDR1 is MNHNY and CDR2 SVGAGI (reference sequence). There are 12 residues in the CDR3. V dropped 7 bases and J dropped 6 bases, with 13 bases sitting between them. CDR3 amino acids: CASTQSTGEQYF. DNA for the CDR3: TGTGCCAGCACTCAAAGTACCGGCGAGCAGTACTTC.

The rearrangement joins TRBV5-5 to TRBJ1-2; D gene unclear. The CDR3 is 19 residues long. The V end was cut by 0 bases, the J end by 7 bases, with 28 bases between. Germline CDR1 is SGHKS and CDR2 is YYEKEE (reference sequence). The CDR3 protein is CASSLVRSQAPQRPLGYTF. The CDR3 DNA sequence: TGTGCCAGCAGCTTGGTTCGAAGCCAGGCGCCACAACGACCCCTTGGCTACACCTTC.

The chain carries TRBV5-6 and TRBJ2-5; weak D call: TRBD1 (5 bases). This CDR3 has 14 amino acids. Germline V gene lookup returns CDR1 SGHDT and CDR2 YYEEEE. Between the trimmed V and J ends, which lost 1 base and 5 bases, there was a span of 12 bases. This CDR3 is CASSLSGARETQYF. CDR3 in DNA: TGTGCCAGCAGCTTGAGTGGGGCACGGGAGACCCAGTACTTC.

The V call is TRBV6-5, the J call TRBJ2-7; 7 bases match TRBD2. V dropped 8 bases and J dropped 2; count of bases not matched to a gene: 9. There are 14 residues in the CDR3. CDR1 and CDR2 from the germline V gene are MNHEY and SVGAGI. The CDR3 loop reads CASRLGGEAYEQYF. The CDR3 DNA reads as TGTGCCAGCCGCCTGGGGGGGGAGGCCTACGAGCAGTACTTC.

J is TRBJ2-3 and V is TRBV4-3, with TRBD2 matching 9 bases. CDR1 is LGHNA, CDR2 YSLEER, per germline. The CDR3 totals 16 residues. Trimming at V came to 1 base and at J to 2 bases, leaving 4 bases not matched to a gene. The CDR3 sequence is CASSQASGESTDTQYF. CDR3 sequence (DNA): TGCGCCAGCAGCCAAGCTAGCGGGGAATCCACAGATACGCAGTATTTT.

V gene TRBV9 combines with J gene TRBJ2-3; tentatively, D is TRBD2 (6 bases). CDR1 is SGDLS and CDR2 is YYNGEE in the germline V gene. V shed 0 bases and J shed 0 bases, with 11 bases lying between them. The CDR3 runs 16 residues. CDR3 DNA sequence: TGTGCCAGCAGCGTAGCCGGGAGTCCTAGCACAGATACGCAGTATTTT. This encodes CASSVAGSPSTDTQYF.

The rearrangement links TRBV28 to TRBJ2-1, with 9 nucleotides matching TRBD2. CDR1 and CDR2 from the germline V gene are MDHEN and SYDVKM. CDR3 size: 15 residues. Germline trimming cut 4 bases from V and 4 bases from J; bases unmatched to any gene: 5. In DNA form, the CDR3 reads TGTGCCAGCAGTTGGCTAGCGGGAATTTACAATGAGCAGTTCTTC. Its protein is CASSWLAGIYNEQFF. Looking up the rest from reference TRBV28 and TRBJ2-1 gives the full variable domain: DVKVTQSSRYLVKRTGEKVFLECVQDMDHENMFWYRQDPGLGLRLIYFSYDVKMKEKGDIPEGYSVSREKKERFSLILESASTNQTSMYLCASSWLAGIYNEQFFGPGTRLTVL.

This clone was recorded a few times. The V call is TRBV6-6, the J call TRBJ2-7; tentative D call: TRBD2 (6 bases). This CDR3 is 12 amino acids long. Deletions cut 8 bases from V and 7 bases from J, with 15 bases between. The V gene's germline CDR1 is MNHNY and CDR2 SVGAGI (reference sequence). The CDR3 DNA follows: TGTGCCAGCGGGGACTCATATTCAGAGCAGTACTTC. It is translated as CASGDSYSEQYF.

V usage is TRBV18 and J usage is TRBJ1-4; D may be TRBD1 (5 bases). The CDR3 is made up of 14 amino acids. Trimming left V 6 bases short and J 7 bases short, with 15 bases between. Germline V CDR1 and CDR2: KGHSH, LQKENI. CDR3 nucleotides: TGTGCCAGCTCTCCGGGGCCCAGAGGTGAAAAACTGTTTTTT. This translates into CASSPGPRGEKLFF.

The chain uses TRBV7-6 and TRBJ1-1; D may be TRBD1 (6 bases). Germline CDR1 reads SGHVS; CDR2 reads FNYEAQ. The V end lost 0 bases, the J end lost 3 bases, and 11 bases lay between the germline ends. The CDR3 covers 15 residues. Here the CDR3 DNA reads TGTGCCAGCAGCTTAGCTGGGGGCGGTGACACTGAAGCTTTCTTT. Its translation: CASSLAGGGDTEAFF.

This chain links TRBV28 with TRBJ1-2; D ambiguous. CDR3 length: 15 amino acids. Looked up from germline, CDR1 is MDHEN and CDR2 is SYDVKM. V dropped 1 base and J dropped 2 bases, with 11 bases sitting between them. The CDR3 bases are TGTGCCAGCAGTTTATCCCCCGGAAGAAACTATGGCTACACCTTC. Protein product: CASSLSPGRNYGYTF.

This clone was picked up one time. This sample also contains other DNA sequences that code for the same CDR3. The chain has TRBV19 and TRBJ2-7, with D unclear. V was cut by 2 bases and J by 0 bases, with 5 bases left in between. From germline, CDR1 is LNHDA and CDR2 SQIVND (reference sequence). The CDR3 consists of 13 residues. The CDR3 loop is CASSITSSYEQYF. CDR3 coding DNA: TGTGCCAGTAGTATAACCTCCTCCTACGAGCAGTACTTC.

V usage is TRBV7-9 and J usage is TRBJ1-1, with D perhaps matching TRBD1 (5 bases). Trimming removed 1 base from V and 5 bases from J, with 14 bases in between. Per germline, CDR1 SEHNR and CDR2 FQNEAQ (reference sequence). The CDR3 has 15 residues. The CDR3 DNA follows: TGTGCCAGCAGCTTAGGTATCGGGGGTGAAACTGAAGCTTTCTTT. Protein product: CASSLGIGGETEAFF.

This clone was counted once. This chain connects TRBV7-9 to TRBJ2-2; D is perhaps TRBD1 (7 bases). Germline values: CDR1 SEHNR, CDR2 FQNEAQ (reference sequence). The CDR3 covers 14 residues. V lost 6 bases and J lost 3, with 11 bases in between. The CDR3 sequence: CASRRDSYTGELFF. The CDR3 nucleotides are TGTGCCAGCAGGCGGGACAGTTACACCGGGGAGCTGTTTTTT.

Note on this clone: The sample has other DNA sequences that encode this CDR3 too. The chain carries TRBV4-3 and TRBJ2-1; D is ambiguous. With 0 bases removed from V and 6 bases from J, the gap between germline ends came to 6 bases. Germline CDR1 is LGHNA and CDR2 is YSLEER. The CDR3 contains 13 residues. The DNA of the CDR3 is TGCGCCAGCAGCCAAGACTCCAGCAATGAGCAGTTCTTC. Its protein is CASSQDSSNEQFF.

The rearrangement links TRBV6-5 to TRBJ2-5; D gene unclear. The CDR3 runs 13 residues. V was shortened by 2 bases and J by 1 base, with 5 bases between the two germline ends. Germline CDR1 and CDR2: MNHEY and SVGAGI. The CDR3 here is CASSYVFQETQYF. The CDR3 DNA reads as TGTGCCAGCAGTTACGTCTTCCAAGAGACCCAGTACTTC.